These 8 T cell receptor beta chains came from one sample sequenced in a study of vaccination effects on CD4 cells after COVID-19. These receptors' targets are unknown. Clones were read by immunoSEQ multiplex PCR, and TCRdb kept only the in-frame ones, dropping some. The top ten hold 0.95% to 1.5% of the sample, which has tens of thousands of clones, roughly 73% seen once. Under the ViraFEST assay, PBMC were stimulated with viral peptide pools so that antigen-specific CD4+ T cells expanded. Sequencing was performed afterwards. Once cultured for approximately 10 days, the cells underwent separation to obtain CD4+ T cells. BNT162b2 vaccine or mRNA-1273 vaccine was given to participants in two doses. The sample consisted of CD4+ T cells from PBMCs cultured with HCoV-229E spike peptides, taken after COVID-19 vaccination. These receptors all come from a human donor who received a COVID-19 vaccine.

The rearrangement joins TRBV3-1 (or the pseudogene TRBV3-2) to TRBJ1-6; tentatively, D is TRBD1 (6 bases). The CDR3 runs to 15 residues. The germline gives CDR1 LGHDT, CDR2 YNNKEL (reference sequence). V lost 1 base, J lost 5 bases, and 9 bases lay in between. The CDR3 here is CASSQATGNNSPLHF. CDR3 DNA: TGTGCCAGCAGCCAAGCAACAGGGAATAATTCACCCCTCCACTTT.

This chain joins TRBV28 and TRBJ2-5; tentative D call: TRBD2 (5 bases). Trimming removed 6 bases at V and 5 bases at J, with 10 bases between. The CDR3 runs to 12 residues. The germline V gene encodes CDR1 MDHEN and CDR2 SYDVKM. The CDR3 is CASSYGVETQYF. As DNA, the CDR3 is TGTGCCAGCAGCTACGGGGTGGAGACCCAGTACTTC. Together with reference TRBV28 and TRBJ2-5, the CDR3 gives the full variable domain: DVKVTQSSRYLVKRTGEKVFLECVQDMDHENMFWYRQDPGLGLRLIYFSYDVKMKEKGDIPEGYSVSREKKERFSLILESASTNQTSMYLCASSYGVETQYFGPGTRLLVL.

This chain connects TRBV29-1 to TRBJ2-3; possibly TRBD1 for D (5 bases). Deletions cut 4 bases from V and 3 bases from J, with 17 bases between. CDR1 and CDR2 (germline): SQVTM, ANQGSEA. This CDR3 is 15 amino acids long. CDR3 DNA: TGCAGCGTTGTAGGTAGTACTCAGGGTACAGATACGCAGTATTTT. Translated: CSVVGSTQGTDTQYF.

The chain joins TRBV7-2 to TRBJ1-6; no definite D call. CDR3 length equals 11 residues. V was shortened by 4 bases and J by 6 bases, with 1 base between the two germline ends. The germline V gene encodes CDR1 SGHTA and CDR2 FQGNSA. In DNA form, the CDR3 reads TGTGCCAGCAGCTCTAATTCACCCCTCCACTTT. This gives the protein CASSSNSPLHF.

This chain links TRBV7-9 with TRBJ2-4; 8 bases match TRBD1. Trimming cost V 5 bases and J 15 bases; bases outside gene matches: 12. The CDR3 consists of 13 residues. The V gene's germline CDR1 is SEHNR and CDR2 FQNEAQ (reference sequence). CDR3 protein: CASSDGQGGLRYF. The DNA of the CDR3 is TGTGCCAGCAGCGACGGACAGGGAGGCCTCCGGTACTTC.

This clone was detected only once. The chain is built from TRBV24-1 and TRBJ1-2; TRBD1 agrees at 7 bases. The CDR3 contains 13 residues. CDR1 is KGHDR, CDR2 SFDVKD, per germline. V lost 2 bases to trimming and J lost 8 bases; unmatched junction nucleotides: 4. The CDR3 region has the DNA TGTGCCACCAGTGATTACAGGGGAGGCGGCTACACCTTC. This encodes CATSDYRGGGYTF.

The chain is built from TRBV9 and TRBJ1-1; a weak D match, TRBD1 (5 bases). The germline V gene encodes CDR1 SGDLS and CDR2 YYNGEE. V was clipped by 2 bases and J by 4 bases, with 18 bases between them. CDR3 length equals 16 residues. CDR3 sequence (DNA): TGTGCCAGCAGCGTCGAAGGTGGGGCGCAGTCCACTGAAGCTTTCTTT. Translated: CASSVEGGAQSTEAFF.

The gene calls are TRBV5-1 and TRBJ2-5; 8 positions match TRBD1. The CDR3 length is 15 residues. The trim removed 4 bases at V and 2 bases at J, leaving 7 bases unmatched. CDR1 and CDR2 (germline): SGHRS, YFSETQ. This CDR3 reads CASSPLTGEQETQYF. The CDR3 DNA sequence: TGCGCCAGCAGCCCCTTGACAGGGGAGCAAGAGACCCAGTACTTC.